Shown below are 22 T cell receptor beta chains from a single sample sequenced in a study of blood T cell repertoires in COVID-19. The protocol was immunoSEQ multiplex PCR, while the TCRdb copy is restricted to in-frame clones and leaves out a portion. The sample holds tens of thousands of clones; roughly nine tenths are singletons and the top ten take approximately 2.5%. The sample comprised peripheral blood. These receptors came from a human donor in a cohort sampled during active COVID-19.

J is TRBJ2-7 and V is TRBV9; D is ambiguous. There are 14 residues in the CDR3. Germline loops: CDR1 SGDLS, CDR2 YYNGEE. V was cut by 7 bases and J by 2 bases, with 16 bases left in between. Here the CDR3 reads CASAAGSNPYEQYF. The CDR3 bases are TGTGCCAGCGCGGCTGGATCAAACCCCTACGAGCAGTACTTC.

CDR3: CASSRETAGSYNSPLHF. The CDR3 bases are TGCGCCAGCAGCCGCGAGACGGCAGGCTCCTATAATTCACCCCTCCACTTT. J is TRBJ1-6 and V is TRBV4-3, with no clear D. Trimming took off 4 bases at V and 0 bases at J, with 13 bases between the two ends. The CDR3 totals 17 residues. CDR1 LGHNA and CDR2 YSLEER come from the germline V gene.

V gene TRBV6-5 combines with J gene TRBJ1-1, with a possible D match to TRBD1 (5 bases). V lost 4 bases, J lost 4 bases, and 13 bases lay in between. This CDR3 contains 14 residues. The germline V gene has CDR1 MNHEY and CDR2 SVGAGI. CDR3 in amino acids: CASSWRGVGTEAFF. The DNA of the CDR3 is TGTGCCAGCAGTTGGCGGGGGGTTGGCACTGAAGCTTTCTTT.

The rearrangement links TRBV5-4 to TRBJ2-5; unclear D gene. CDR3 size: 14 residues. CDR1 SGHNT and CDR2 YYREEE come from the germline V gene (reference sequence). The V gene lost 4 bases and the J gene lost 2 bases, with 12 bases spanning the gap. Here the CDR3 DNA reads TGTGCCAGCAGCCCCTCGATCACACAAGAGACCCAGTACTTC. It codes for CASSPSITQETQYF. The whole variable domain, filled in from reference TRBV5-4 and TRBJ2-5, reads ETGVTQSPTHLIKTRGQQVTLRCSSQSGHNTVSWYQQALGQGPQFIFQYYREEENGRGNFPPRFSGLQFPNYSSELNVNALELDDSALYLCASSPSITQETQYFGPGTRLLVL.

This chain connects TRBV12-3 or TRBV12-4 to TRBJ1-5; D gene ambiguous. Trimming removed 6 bases at V and 0 bases at J, with 3 bases between. The length of the CDR3 is 12 residues. The CDR3 loop reads CASRLSNQPQHF. The CDR3 DNA sequence: TGTGCCAGCAGACTTAGCAATCAGCCCCAGCATTTT.

This chain joins TRBV21-1 and TRBJ2-1; the table gives TRBD2 as D, unverified against the DNA. TRBV21-1 is a pseudogene locus. The CDR3 extends over 15 amino acids. The CDR3, as DNA: TGTGCCAGCAGCAAAAGCGGGAGGTGTTACAATGAGCAGTTCTTC. Its translation: CASSKSGRCYNEQFF.

The rearrangement links TRBV6-2 or TRBV6-3 to TRBJ2-5, with 7 bases that match TRBD2. The V gene's germline CDR1 is MNHEY and CDR2 SVGEGT. Trimming took 3 bases from V and 5 from J; bases not matched to a gene: 6. CDR3 size: 14 residues. Here the CDR3 reads CASSYALRGETQYF. Written as DNA, the CDR3 is TGTGCCAGCAGTTATGCCCTGCGGGGGGAGACCCAGTACTTC.

A few counts support this clone. The genes are TRBV5-4 and TRBJ1-6, with D tentatively TRBD1 (5 bases). The CDR3 totals 16 residues. V dropped 3 bases and J dropped 0 bases, with 10 bases sitting between them. Germline CDR1 SGHNT, CDR2 YYREEE (reference sequence). The DNA of the CDR3 is TGTGCCAGCAGCTCTTCAGGGCACTCCTATAATTCACCCCTCCACTTT. Its translation: CASSSSGHSYNSPLHF.

CDR3 in amino acids: CASSLLAGPYNEQFF. In DNA, the CDR3 is TGTGCCAGCAGCCTATTAGCGGGACCCTACAATGAGCAGTTCTTC. The chain employs TRBV5-4 and TRBJ2-1; 8 bases match TRBD2. Trimming cost V 4 bases and J 2 bases; bases outside gene matches: 5. This CDR3 comprises 15 residues. Germline loops: CDR1 SGHNT, CDR2 YYREEE (reference sequence).

V and J are TRBV21-1 and TRBJ2-5; the listed D gene, TRBD2, was not tested against the DNA. TRBV21-1 is a pseudogene segment. The CDR3 length is 14 residues. The CDR3 protein is CATRTSGGEETQYF. The DNA for the CDR3 is TGTGCCACTCGGACTAGCGGGGGGGAAGAGACCCAGTACTTC.

This clone occurred a few times. The chain couples TRBV12-5 to TRBJ1-6; D remains ambiguous. Germline CDR1 is LGHNT and CDR2 is FRNRAP. V lost 2 bases, J lost 7 bases, and 9 bases lay in between. This CDR3 is built from 14 residues. The CDR3 reads CASGLTVTNSPLHF. In DNA, the CDR3 is TGTGCTAGTGGTTTGACAGTTACAAATTCACCCCTCCACTTT.

This chain connects TRBV6-2 or TRBV6-3 to TRBJ1-1; D not resolved. The CDR3 has 13 residues. Germline CDR1 MNHEY, CDR2 SVGEGT. V lost 6 bases and J 6 bases, leaving 14 bases between the germline ends. The CDR3 protein is CASSKTGIPEAFF. For the CDR3, the DNA is TGTGCCAGCAGCAAGACGGGGATCCCTGAAGCTTTCTTT.

CDR3 in amino acids: CASSQEGTRYNEQFF. CDR3 in DNA: TGTGCCAGCAGCCAAGAAGGGACTAGATACAATGAGCAGTTCTTC. The V gene is TRBV4-2, the J gene TRBJ2-1; 8 nucleotides match TRBD2. The CDR3 loop spans 15 amino acids. V dropped 0 bases and J dropped 4; count of bases not matched to a gene: 2. The germline V gene encodes CDR1 LGHNA and CDR2 YNFKEQ.

CDR3 protein: CAHSQPQHF. The CDR3, as DNA: TGTGCTCATTCCCAGCCCCAGCATTTT. The chain recombines TRBV10-3 with TRBJ1-5, with D hard to call. The CDR3 contains 9 residues. Germline loops: CDR1 ENHRY, CDR2 SYGVKD.

CDR3 sequence: CASKTGGFEQYF. In nucleotides, the CDR3 is TGTGCCAGCAAGACAGGGGGATTCGAGCAGTACTTC. The chain joins TRBV28 to TRBJ2-7; 9 bases match TRBD1. The germline CDR1 and CDR2 sequences are MDHEN and SYDVKM. The J segment lost 6 bases and the V segment lost 7 bases, leaving 4 bases of the junction unmatched. The CDR3 runs 12 residues.

The rearrangement links TRBV11-2 to TRBJ1-2, with 10 bases lining up with TRBD1. The CDR3 spans 17 residues. CDR1 is SGHAT, CDR2 FQNNGV, per germline. The junction had 12 bases not matched to a gene; V was cut back by 5 bases and J by 3 bases. The CDR3 region has the DNA TGTGCCAGCAGCACCCGGGACAGGGGATTCACTGACTATGGCTACACCTTC. Translation: CASSTRDRGFTDYGYTF.

Concerning this clone: The same CDR3 arises from other DNA sequences in this sample as well. The V call is TRBV19, the J call TRBJ1-1; a possible D gene is TRBD1 (5 bases). Germline lookup yields CDR1 LNHDA and CDR2 SQIVND (reference sequence). CDR3 size: 13 residues. V lost 4 bases, J lost 0 bases, and 6 bases lay in between. CDR3 loop: CASSTTVNTEAFF. Here the CDR3 DNA reads TGTGCCAGTAGTACGACAGTGAACACTGAAGCTTTCTTT.

This clone was detected only a few times. The rearrangement uses TRBV18 and TRBJ1-6, with 8 nucleotides matching TRBD1. J was trimmed by 8 bases and V by 3 bases; bases with no gene match: 3. This CDR3 is 14 amino acids long. Germline CDR1 reads KGHSH; CDR2 reads LQKENI. CDR3 protein: CASSPTGAYSPLHF. The DNA of the CDR3 is TGTGCCAGCTCACCGACAGGGGCTTATTCACCCCTCCACTTT.

The chain links TRBV10-2 to TRBJ1-2; D uncertain. V gave up 3 bases and J gave up 2 bases, with 7 bases separating them. CDR3 size: 13 residues. Germline CDR1 is WSHSY and CDR2 is SAAADI. In DNA, the CDR3 is TGCGCCAGCAGTGAAAAGGAGAACTATGGCTACACCTTC. Translated: CASSEKENYGYTF.

The V and J genes are TRBV4-2 and TRBJ2-3; TRBD2 matches 9 bases. Unmatched junction bases numbered 12, after V lost 1 base and J lost 4 bases. Germline V CDR1 and CDR2: LGHNA, YNFKEQ. The CDR3 consists of 18 residues. The CDR3 coding sequence is TGTGCCAGCAGCCAAGCCAGTCAGGCACTAGCGGGTTCAGATACGCAGTATTTT. Its protein product is CASSQASQALAGSDTQYF.

This chain connects TRBV15 to TRBJ2-7; TRBD1 agrees at 7 bases. V shed 5 bases and J 6 bases; nucleotides not matched to a gene: 13. Germline-derived CDR1 and CDR2 are LNHNV and YYDKDF (reference sequence). The CDR3 has 15 residues. DNA for the CDR3: TGTGCCACCAGCGAACACGACAGGGTTTGGGGCGAGCAGTACTTC. This codes for CATSEHDRVWGEQYF.

The CDR3 coding sequence is TGTGCCAGCAGCTCCCGAGGGACAGGTCAATTTAGGAACTATTCACCCCTCCACTTT. This gives the protein CASSSRGTGQFRNYSPLHF. This sequence joins TRBV6-7 and TRBJ1-6; TRBD1 matches at 8 bases. TRBV6-7 is labeled an ORF, and its function is uncertain. The CDR3 runs to 19 residues. J lost 8 bases, V lost 6 bases, and 21 bases had no gene match.